The following is a T cell receptor (beta chain) sequence with its context. These data belong to a study of cytomegalovirus exposure and HLA in healthy donors. The study ran its PCR with 60 Vbeta and 13 Jbeta primers. Here immunoSEQ multiplex PCR was the method, and the copy in TCRdb shows in-frame clones only, minus some. The sample lists some 150,000 clones, 80% to 85% seen once, with less than 2.5% in the top ten. V shed 1 base and J shed 5 bases, with 23 bases lying between them. The CDR3 is made up of 19 amino acids. Germline V gene data show CDR1 as SEHNR and CDR2 as FQNEAQ (reference sequence). The TCR originated in a boy aged 2-15 years in good health and CMV-seronegative. The chain is built from TRBV7-9 and TRBJ2-2; D gene ambiguous. What was sequenced was PBMCs. In DNA form, the CDR3 reads TGTGCCAGCAGCTTAGTGGGTGGGCAAGAGTCTGGCCGTACCGGGGAGCTGTTTTTT. This translates into CASSLVGGQESGRTGELFF. The whole variable domain, remainder taken from reference TRBV7-9 and TRBJ2-2, is DTGVSQNPRHKITKRGQNVTFRCDPISEHNRLYWYRQTLGQGPEFLTYFQNEAQLEKSRLLSDRFSAERPKGSFSTLEIQRTEQGDSAMYLCASSLVGGQESGRTGELFFGEGSRLTVL.